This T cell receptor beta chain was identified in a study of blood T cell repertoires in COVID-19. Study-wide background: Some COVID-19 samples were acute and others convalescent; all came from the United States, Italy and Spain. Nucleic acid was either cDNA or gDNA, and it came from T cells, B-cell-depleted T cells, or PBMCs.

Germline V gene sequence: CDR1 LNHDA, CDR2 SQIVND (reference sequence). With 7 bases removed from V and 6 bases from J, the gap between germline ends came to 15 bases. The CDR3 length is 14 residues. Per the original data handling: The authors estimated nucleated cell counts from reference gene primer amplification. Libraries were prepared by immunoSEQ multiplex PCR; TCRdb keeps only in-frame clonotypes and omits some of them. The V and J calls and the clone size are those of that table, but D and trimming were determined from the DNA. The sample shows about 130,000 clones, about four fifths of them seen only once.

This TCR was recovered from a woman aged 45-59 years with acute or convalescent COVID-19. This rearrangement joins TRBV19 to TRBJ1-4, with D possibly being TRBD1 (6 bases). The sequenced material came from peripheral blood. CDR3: CASKKDSIYEKLFF. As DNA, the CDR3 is TGTGCCAGTAAGAAGGACAGTATTTATGAAAAACTGTTTTTT. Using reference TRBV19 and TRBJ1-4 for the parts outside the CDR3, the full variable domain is DGGITQSPKYLFRKEGQNVTLSCEQNLNHDAMYWYRQDPGQGLRLIYYSQIVNDFQKGDIAEGYSVSREKKESFPLTVTSAQKNPTAFYLCASKKDSIYEKLFFGSGTQLSVL.